The 16 T cell receptor beta chains below were found in one sample sequenced in a study of T cells in Graves' hyperthyroidism and ophthalmopathy (dated by TCRdb to between 2019 and 2020). The library came from multiplex PCR. Sequencing instrument: Illumina HiSeq 2000. The TCR beta CDR3 regions were amplified from the RNA transcripts. The TCR CDR3 was subjected to a first round of RT-PCR using the HTBI primer set and the Qiagen OneStep RT-PCR kit. Through fastp at Q25 and MiXCR, TCRdb rebuilt clones from the public reads, retaining in-frame beta chains. Every entry covers one CDR3 protein and lists the most common genes and DNA from its rows. This sample is represented by hundreds of thousands of distinct CDR3 sequences; approximately 14% of them were singletons. Jointly, the top ten make up more than 4.5% of the sample. The sample comprised blood. These receptors were collected from a woman between 25 and 40 years old with Graves' hyperthyroidism that later progressed to Graves' ophthalmopathy.

This rearrangement joins TRBV6-1 to TRBJ2-5, with D tentatively TRBD1 (5 bases). Per the germline V gene, CDR1 is MNHNS and CDR2 is SASEGT. The CDR3 spans 14 residues. With 5 bases removed from V and 5 bases from J, the gap between germline ends came to 15 bases. CDR3 region: CASSFRQNWETQYF. CDR3 in DNA: TGTGCCAGCAGTTTCCGACAGAACTGGGAGACCCAGTACTTC.

This clonotype was seen at least ten times. The chain recombines TRBV19 with TRBJ1-1; D possibly corresponds to TRBD1 (6 bases). Germline assignment: CDR1 LNHDA and CDR2 SQIVND (reference sequence). CDR3 length: 13 amino acids. V dropped 7 bases and J dropped 4 bases, with 13 bases sitting between them. This CDR3 reads CASIQTGITEAFF. The CDR3 coding sequence is TGTGCCAGTATCCAAACAGGGATCACTGAAGCTTTCTTT.

V gene TRBV14 combines with J gene TRBJ2-5; D is uncertain. CDR1 SGHDN and CDR2 FVKESK come from the germline V gene. V lost 1 base and J lost 2, with 11 bases in between. The length of the CDR3 is 15 residues. The CDR3 protein is CASSQGVWTQETQYF. The CDR3 DNA sequence: TGTGCCAGCAGCCAAGGGGTATGGACGCAAGAGACCCAGTACTTC.

There are a few counts of this clonotype. The gene calls are TRBV7-8 and TRBJ2-2; 10 bases map to TRBD2. This CDR3 is built from 15 residues. Per the germline V gene, CDR1 is SGHVS and CDR2 is FQNEAQ. Unmatched junction bases numbered 5, after V lost 5 bases and J lost 5 bases. CDR3 nucleotide sequence: TGTGCCAGCAGCCCAACTAGCGGGGAAACCGGGGAGCTGTTTTTT. Translated: CASSPTSGETGELFF. Together with reference TRBV7-8 and TRBJ2-2, the CDR3 gives the full variable domain: GAGVSQSPRYKVAKRGQDVALRCDPISGHVSLFWYQQALGQGPEFLTYFQNEAQLDKSGLPSDRFFAERPEGSVSTLKIQRTQQEDSAVYLCASSPTSGETGELFFGEGSRLTVL.

Concerning this clonotype itself: Relative to the germline gene, one junction end is altered; a read error may explain this. This rearrangement joins TRBV12-3 or TRBV12-4 to TRBJ2-7; 13 bases agree with TRBD2. This CDR3 has 18 amino acids. CDR3 protein: CASSLKGTSGTHSYEQCF. CDR3 bases: TGTGCCAGCAGTTTAAAAGGGACTAGCGGGACCCACTCCTACGAGCAGTGCTTC.

To note about this clonotype: A much more abundant neighbour one base away suggests this may be a read error. Given the absence of the conserved phenylalanine or tryptophan at the CDR3 end, a read error is likely. The V call is TRBV7-8, the J call TRBJ2-3; D gene uncertain. This CDR3 has 13 amino acids. Germline assignment: CDR1 SGHVS and CDR2 FQNEAQ. V was cut by 5 bases and J by 2 bases, with 8 bases left in between. DNA for the CDR3: TGTGCCAGCAGCACCCCTATCACAGATACGCAGTATTAT. Its translation: CASSTPITDTQYY.

This clonotype has a count of ten or more. The chain couples TRBV28 to TRBJ2-5; 8 nucleotides align to TRBD2. CDR1 and CDR2 (germline): MDHEN, SYDVKM. V shed 5 bases and J 4 bases; nucleotides not matched to a gene: 12. The CDR3 runs 16 residues. The CDR3 loop reads CASSATGLGGGETQYF. The CDR3 nucleotides read TGTGCCAGCAGTGCCACGGGACTAGGAGGGGGAGAGACCCAGTACTTC.

This clonotype was recorded at least ten times. This chain uses TRBV10-3 with TRBJ1-1; D gene uncertain. The CDR3 spans 14 residues. V was pared by 4 bases and J by 0 bases, with 9 bases between. Germline CDR1 reads ENHRY; CDR2 reads SYGVKD. CDR3 in DNA: TGTGCCATCAGTGCGACGGCGATGAACACTGAAGCTTTCTTT. Protein sequence: CAISATAMNTEAFF.

The rearrangement links TRBV5-1 to TRBJ2-5; no clear D. Germline lookup yields CDR1 SGHRS and CDR2 YFSETQ. The CDR3 spans 11 residues. The V end lost 5 bases, the J end lost 5 bases, and 7 bases lay between the germline ends. The CDR3 sequence is CASRQRETQYF. CDR3 DNA: TGCGCCAGCAGGCAACGGGAGACCCAGTACTTC.

This clonotype occurred many times. The rearrangement joins TRBV7-9 to TRBJ2-3; tentative D call: TRBD2 (5 bases). Germline CDR1 and CDR2: SEHNR and FQNEAQ (reference sequence). V lost 5 bases and J 6 bases, leaving 9 bases between the germline ends. The CDR3 is 12 amino acids. Written as DNA, the CDR3 is TGTGCCAGCAGCCCCACGGGGGATACGCAGTATTTT. Its translation: CASSPTGDTQYF.

This clonotype was seen only a few times. V is TRBV7-9 and J is TRBJ1-2, with D hard to call. Germline-derived CDR1 and CDR2 are SEHNR and FQNEAQ (reference sequence). The CDR3 contains 14 residues. The V end lost 3 bases, the J end lost 4 bases, and 12 bases lay between the germline ends. CDR3 sequence reads: CASSFLGEGYGYTF. CDR3 sequence (DNA): TGTGCCAGCAGCTTCCTCGGCGAGGGCTATGGCTACACCTTC.

Concerning this clonotype itself: One base away lies a much larger clone, so this may be a sequencing read error. V gene TRBV3-1 combines with J gene TRBJ2-1, with D possibly matching TRBD1 (6 bases). Per the germline V gene, CDR1 is LGHDT and CDR2 is YNNKEL (reference sequence). CDR3 length: 12 amino acids. CDR3 DNA sequence: TGTCCCAGCATCACGACAGGCGGAGAGCAGTTCTTC. Translating gives CPSITTGGEQFF.

Many counts were recorded for this clonotype. The genes are TRBV6-6 and TRBJ1-5; D remains unclear. Germline assignment: CDR1 MNHNY and CDR2 SVGAGI (reference sequence). Trimming took off 2 bases at V and 4 bases at J, with 3 bases between the two ends. The CDR3 has 12 amino acids. CDR3 region: CASSYLNQPQHF. The CDR3 DNA sequence: TGTGCCAGCAGTTACCTAAATCAGCCCCAGCATTTT.

The V gene is TRBV7-9, the J gene TRBJ2-1; D uncertain. The CDR3 has 11 amino acids. Trimming removed 4 bases from V and 8 bases from J, with 6 bases in between. Germline CDR1 is SEHNR and CDR2 is FQNEAQ (reference sequence). This chain's CDR3 is CASSYLYEQFF. The CDR3 DNA reads TGTGCCAGCAGCTACCTCTATGAGCAGTTCTTC.

This clonotype was seen a handful of times. The chain combines TRBV9 with TRBJ2-1, with 9 nucleotides matching TRBD2. The CDR3 spans 15 residues. V lost 2 bases to trimming and J lost 8 bases; unmatched junction nucleotides: 8. Germline lookup yields CDR1 SGDLS and CDR2 YYNGEE. The CDR3 sequence: CASSVLAGEGDEQFF. The CDR3 nucleotides read TGTGCCAGCAGCGTTTTAGCGGGAGAGGGGGATGAGCAGTTCTTC.

This clonotype was seen many times. The chain joins TRBV3-1 to TRBJ2-5; 9 nucleotides line up with TRBD2. The V segment lost 3 bases and the J segment 2 bases; nucleotides outside the gene matches: 7. CDR1 is LGHDT, CDR2 YNNKEL, per germline (reference sequence). The CDR3 runs 16 residues. The CDR3 coding sequence is TGTGCCAGCAGCCAGAGACTAGCGGCCGTACAAGAGACCCAGTACTTC. Translated: CASSQRLAAVQETQYF.